This T cell receptor (beta chain) was identified during a study of CD8 T cells in ankylosing spondylitis. General observations from the study: There was a TCR beta motif, made of eight highly homologous variants, that appeared characteristic of ankylosing spondylitis blood.

The CDR3 totals 12 residues. This clonotype was picked up many times. Its antigen is still unknown. TCRdb reprocessed the 5' RACE reads via MiXCR and lists one record per CDR3 protein. The sample carries 200,000 to 250,000 distinct CDR3 sequences, roughly 8.2% recorded once. The TCR was taken from a female donor with ankylosing spondylitis or in good health (not recorded which). The chain joins TRBV21-1 to TRBJ2-1; the table's D call, TRBD1, has no DNA check behind it. TRBV21-1 is deemed a pseudogene. The sequenced sample was blood, either unsorted or a sorted T cell fraction (not recorded which). The CDR3 bases are TGTGCCAGGACCGACAGGGGCAATGAGCAGTTCTTC. It is translated as CARTDRGNEQFF.